The next 17 T cell receptor beta chains were all read from a single sample in a study of radiation and T cells in renal cell carcinoma. This table comes from immunoSEQ multiplex PCR, and its TCRdb copy is limited to in-frame clones, with some not included. This table holds roughly 130,000 clones, 88% found once. Time point indicated: blood 2 weeks post-SBRT. Treatment noted: 15 Gy SBRT to primary tumor, nephrectomy 4 weeks later. The sample consisted of blood, taken from a patient whose treatment included radiotherapy and nephrectomy. The source is a woman between 65 and 79 years old with renal cell carcinoma.

The chain uses TRBV5-1 and TRBJ2-7; TRBD1 might be the D (6 bases). V dropped 4 bases and J dropped 0 bases, with 8 bases sitting between them. Germline V gene sequence: CDR1 SGHRS, CDR2 YFSETQ. This CDR3 is 13 amino acids long. Here the CDR3 reads CASSGDNSYEQYF. The CDR3 DNA is TGCGCCAGCAGCGGGGACAACTCCTACGAGCAGTACTTC.

V and J are TRBV27 and TRBJ1-1; 7 nucleotides match TRBD1. The CDR3 has 12 residues. Unmatched junction bases numbered 4, after V lost 3 bases and J lost 9 bases. Germline V CDR1 and CDR2: MNHEY, SMNVEV (reference sequence). CDR3 nucleotide sequence: TGTGCCAGCAGTTTCCCGACAGGGCAAGCTTTCTTT. This translates into CASSFPTGQAFF.

The V and J genes are TRBV7-9 and TRBJ1-2; D remains unclear. The germline CDR1 and CDR2 sequences are SEHNR and FQNEAQ (reference sequence). V was trimmed by 0 bases and J by 1 base, leaving 9 bases between them. This CDR3 comprises 15 residues. This chain's CDR3 is CASSLAGAHNYGYTF. CDR3 in DNA: TGTGCCAGCAGCTTAGCGGGAGCTCATAACTATGGCTACACCTTC.

The chain employs TRBV5-1 and TRBJ2-3; maybe TRBD1 (6 bases). The CDR3 consists of 16 residues. Between the trimmed V and J ends, which lost 0 bases and 3 bases, there was a span of 14 bases. CDR1 and CDR2 from the germline V gene are SGHRS and YFSETQ. This CDR3 is CASSLGWTARTDTQYF. CDR3 bases: TGCGCCAGCAGCTTGGGATGGACAGCAAGAACAGATACGCAGTATTTT.

The chain combines TRBV14 with TRBJ2-5; D not certain. Germline V gene data show CDR1 as SGHDN and CDR2 as FVKESK. Trimming removed 0 bases at V and 4 bases at J, with 18 bases between. The CDR3 length is 17 residues. The CDR3 region is CASSQDPVFIWGETQYF. The CDR3 nucleotides read TGTGCCAGCAGCCAAGATCCCGTATTTATTTGGGGAGAGACCCAGTACTTC.

This clone has just one count. The chain links TRBV29-1 to TRBJ2-3, with 9 bases matching TRBD2. This CDR3 has 13 amino acids. Germline lookup yields CDR1 SQVTM and CDR2 ANQGSEA. The junction had 7 bases not matched to a gene; V was cut back by 7 bases and J by 5 bases. The DNA of the CDR3 is TGCAGCGCCCTTGGCGGGGGGGGAGATACGCAGTATTTT. This sequence encodes CSALGGGGDTQYF.

The V call is TRBV5-4, the J call TRBJ2-3; tentative D call: TRBD1 (6 bases). Germline CDR1 SGHNT, CDR2 YYREEE (reference sequence). The CDR3 loop spans 14 amino acids. Trimming pared 4 bases from V and 0 bases from J, leaving 9 bases between. The CDR3 region is CASSVGHSTDTQYF. The CDR3 DNA sequence: TGTGCCAGCAGCGTGGGACACAGCACAGATACGCAGTATTTT.

The chain joins TRBV5-1 to TRBJ2-7; no reliable D call. Between the trimmed V and J ends, which lost 1 base and 2 bases, there was a span of 4 bases. CDR1 is SGHRS, CDR2 YFSETQ, per germline. The CDR3 is 12 residues long. The CDR3 loop reads CASSLTAYEQYF. The CDR3 DNA follows: TGCGCCAGCAGCTTGACAGCCTACGAGCAGTACTTC.

The chain employs TRBV7-8 and TRBJ2-5; D not certain. V lost 1 base, J lost 1 base, and 4 bases lay in between. The germline CDR1 and CDR2 sequences are SGHVS and FQNEAQ. The CDR3 sequence is 13 residues long. This CDR3 is CASSLGSQETQYF. CDR3 nucleotides: TGTGCCAGCAGCTTAGGGTCCCAAGAGACCCAGTACTTC.

This sequence joins TRBV7-2 and TRBJ2-3; D is possibly TRBD1 (5 bases). With 3 bases removed from V and 5 bases from J, the gap between germline ends came to 12 bases. Per germline, CDR1 SGHTA and CDR2 FQGNSA. CDR3 length: 14 amino acids. The chain's CDR3 is CASSFSEQGDTQYF. The CDR3 DNA reads TGTGCCAGCAGCTTTTCAGAGCAGGGAGATACGCAGTATTTT.

The rearrangement joins TRBV4-2 to TRBJ1-5; 7 nucleotides line up with TRBD1. The CDR3 totals 16 residues. Germline V gene sequence: CDR1 LGHNA, CDR2 YNFKEQ. The trim removed 0 bases at V and 1 base at J, leaving 3 bases unmatched. The CDR3 region has the DNA TGTGCCAGCAGCCAAGATAGACAGGGCAGCAATCAGCCCCAGCATTTT. This gives the protein CASSQDRQGSNQPQHF.

V and J are TRBV11-2 and TRBJ1-6; no clear D gene. V was clipped by 6 bases and J by 0 bases, with 6 bases between them. CDR1 is SGHAT and CDR2 is FQNNGV in the germline V gene. The CDR3 has 14 amino acids. The CDR3 spells CASSWDSYNSPLHF. For the CDR3, the DNA is TGTGCCAGCAGTTGGGACTCCTATAATTCACCCCTCCACTTT. Together with reference TRBV11-2 and TRBJ1-6, the CDR3 gives the full variable domain: EAGVAQSPRYKIIEKRQSVAFWCNPISGHATLYWYQQILGQGPKLLIQFQNNGVVDDSQLPKDRFSAERLKGVDSTLKIQPAKLEDSAVYLCASSWDSYNSPLHFGNGTRLTVT.

CDR3 region: CAWSVAGGPGTGELFF. In DNA form, the CDR3 reads TGTGCCTGGAGTGTAGCGGGGGGGCCGGGCACCGGGGAGCTGTTTTTT. The chain joins TRBV30 to TRBJ2-2; 10 bases line up with TRBD2. CDR3 size: 16 residues. Germline V gene data show CDR1 as GTSNPN and CDR2 as SVGIG (reference sequence). After removal of 0 bases from V and 4 bases from J, the junction contained 5 bases not matched to a gene.

This sequence joins TRBV7-2 and TRBJ2-2; the match to TRBD2 covers 15 bases. With 6 bases clipped from V and 5 bases from J, the junction kept 10 bases outside the gene matches. Germline V gives CDR1 SGHTA, CDR2 FQGNSA. The CDR3 covers 18 residues. The CDR3, as DNA: TGTGCCAGCAGACCCCCGGGACTAGCGGGGGGAGGGACCGGGGAGCTGTTTTTT. Its protein product is CASRPPGLAGGGTGELFF.

V gene TRBV9 combines with J gene TRBJ2-2; 7 bases are a match to TRBD1. This CDR3 comprises 14 residues. V gave up 4 bases and J gave up 8 bases; unmatched junction bases: 8. CDR1 SGDLS and CDR2 YYNGEE come from the germline V gene. The CDR3 spells CASSLNTGAGELFF. CDR3 sequence (DNA): TGTGCCAGCAGCCTAAATACAGGGGCAGGGGAGCTGTTTTTT.

The gene calls are TRBV5-4 and TRBJ2-7, with D possibly TRBD2 on 6 matching bases. Trimming pared 5 bases from V and 1 base from J, leaving 19 bases between. Germline V gene sequence: CDR1 SGHNT, CDR2 YYREEE (reference sequence). The length of the CDR3 is 16 residues. The CDR3 is CASSPGGRGSSYEQYF. The CDR3 DNA reads as TGTGCCAGCAGTCCTGGCGGACGGGGGTCTTCCTACGAGCAGTACTTC.

The chain recombines TRBV9 with TRBJ2-1, with TRBD2 matching 9 bases. Germline CDR1 SGDLS, CDR2 YYNGEE. The V gene end was trimmed by 2 bases and the J gene end by 6 bases; junction bases not matched to a gene: 3. The CDR3 sequence is 14 residues long. Here the CDR3 reads CASSVVTSGNEQFF. The CDR3 region has the DNA TGTGCCAGCAGCGTCGTGACTAGCGGCAATGAGCAGTTCTTC.